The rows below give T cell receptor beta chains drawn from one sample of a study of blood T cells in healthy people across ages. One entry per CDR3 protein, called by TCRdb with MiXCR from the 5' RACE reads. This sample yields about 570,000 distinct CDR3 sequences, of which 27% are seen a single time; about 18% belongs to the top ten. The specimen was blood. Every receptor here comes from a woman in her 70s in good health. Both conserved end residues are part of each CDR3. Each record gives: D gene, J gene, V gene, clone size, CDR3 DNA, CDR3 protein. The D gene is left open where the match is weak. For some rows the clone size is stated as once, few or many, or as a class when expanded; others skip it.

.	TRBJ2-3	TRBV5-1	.	TGCGCCAGCAGCCGTACGGGCCCCGGGGTGGATACGCAGTATTTT	CASSRTGPGVDTQYF
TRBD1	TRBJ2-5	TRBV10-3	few	TGTGCCATCAGTGTTGGGACAGACCTCCGCCGGGAGACCCAGTACTTC	CAISVGTDLRRETQYF
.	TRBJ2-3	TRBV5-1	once	TGCGCCAGCAGCCCACAAGGGGGAGATACGCAGTATTTT	CASSPQGGDTQYF
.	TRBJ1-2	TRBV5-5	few	TGTGCCAGCAGCTTGGGACAGGTCGACTATGGCTACACCTTC	CASSLGQVDYGYTF
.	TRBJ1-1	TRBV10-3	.	TGTGCCATCAGTGAAACGCTCCTTGTGAATCCTAACACTGAAGCTTTCTTT	CAISETLLVNPNTEAFF
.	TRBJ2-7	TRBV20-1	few	TGCAGTGCTAGACCAATGCAGGGGGGAACCTACGAGCAGTACTTC	CSARPMQGGTYEQYF
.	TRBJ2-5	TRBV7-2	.	TGTGCCAGCAGCATTGTCGAGGGAGAGACCCAGTACTTC	CASSIVEGETQYF
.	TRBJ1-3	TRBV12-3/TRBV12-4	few	TGTGCCAGCAGTTTGGGACACCACTCTGGAAACACCATATATTTT	CASSLGHHSGNTIYF
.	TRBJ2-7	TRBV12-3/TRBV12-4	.	TGTGCCAGCAGTTTAACCTATTTGGAGATTAGCTCCTACGAGCAGTACTTC	CASSLTYLEISSYEQYF
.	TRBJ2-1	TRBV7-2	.	TGTGCCAGCAGCTTTGACCCCACCTACAATGAGCAGTTCTTC	CASSFDPTYNEQFF
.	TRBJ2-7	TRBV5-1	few	TGCGCCAGCAGCTTGGAGTCGGGGGCGTACGAGCAGTACTTC	CASSLESGAYEQYF
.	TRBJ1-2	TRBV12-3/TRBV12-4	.	TGTGCCAGCAGTTATTTGGGACTCGGGTCTTTC	CASSYLGLGSF
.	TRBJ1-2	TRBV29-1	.	TGCAGCGTTGTAGGTTTTGTAAACTATGGCTACACCTTC	CSVVGFVNYGYTF
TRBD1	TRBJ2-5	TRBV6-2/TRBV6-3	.	TGTGCCAGCAGTTATCCCTGGGCCGTTCGGACAGGGGACCTCGCAAACCAAGAGACCCAGTACTTC	CASSYPWAVRTGDLANQETQYF
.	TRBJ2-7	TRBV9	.	TGTGCCAGCAGCGTAGGGAGGCCGGAGGACGAGCAGTACTTC	CASSVGRPEDEQYF
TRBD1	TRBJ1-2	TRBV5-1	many	TGCGCCAGCAGCCCGGGGACAGCTGACTATGGCTACACCTTC	CASSPGTADYGYTF
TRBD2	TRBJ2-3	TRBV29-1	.	TGCAGCGTTCGGGAGGGAACAGATACGCAGTATTTT	CSVREGTDTQYF
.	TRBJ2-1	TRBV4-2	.	TGTGCCAGCAGCCCACAGGGTGGACCGATGGAAGAGCAGTTCTTC	CASSPQGGPMEEQFF
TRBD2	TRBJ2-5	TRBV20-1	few	TGCAGTGCCAATAGCGGGGGGCCCCAAGAGACCCAGTACTTC	CSANSGGPQETQYF
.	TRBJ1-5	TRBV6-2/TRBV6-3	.	TGTGCCAGCAGTTACTCTCCCATCCGGCGGGATCAGCCCCAGCATTTT	CASSYSPIRRDQPQHF
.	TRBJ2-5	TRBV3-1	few	TGTGCCAGCAGCCAAGATAGATTGAGAGGGGTCCCGGAGACCCAGTACTTC	CASSQDRLRGVPETQYF
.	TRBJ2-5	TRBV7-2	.	TGTGCCAGCAGCTTAAAATCGTGGGGGGGCAGGGAGACCCAGTACTTC	CASSLKSWGGRETQYF
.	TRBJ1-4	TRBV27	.	TGTGCCAGCAGTTTAGCCGGGTTGGGGGAAAAACTGTTTTTT	CASSLAGLGEKLFF
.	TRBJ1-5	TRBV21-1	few	TGTGCCAGCAGCCACCCAGATGGCAATCAGCCCCAGCATTTT	CASSHPDGNQPQHF
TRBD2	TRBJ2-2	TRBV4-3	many	TGCGCCAGCAGCCGAGCGGGGGGTGACACCGGGGAGCTGTTTTTT	CASSRAGGDTGELFF
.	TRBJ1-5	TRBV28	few	TGTGCCAGCAGTTTATTGGGGCACCTCGATCAGCCCCAGCATTTT	CASSLLGHLDQPQHF
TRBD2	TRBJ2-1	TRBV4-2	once	TGTGCCAGCAGCCAAAAACTAGCGGGAGACAATGAGCAGTTCTTC	CASSQKLAGDNEQFF
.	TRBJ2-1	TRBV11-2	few	TGTGCCAGCAGCTTCACTATCCAGGGTAATGAGCAGTTCTTC	CASSFTIQGNEQFF
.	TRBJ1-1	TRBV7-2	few	TGTGCCAGCGGCGCTTCGACCGGGTACACGAGCGGAACTTTCTTT	CASGASTGYTSGTFF
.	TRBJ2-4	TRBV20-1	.	TGCAGTGCTAACCGGGCCAAAAACATTCAGTACTTC	CSANRAKNIQYF
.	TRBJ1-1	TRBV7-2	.	TGTGCCAGCAGCTTATTGGCCAGGGACACTGAAGCTTTCTTT	CASSLLARDTEAFF
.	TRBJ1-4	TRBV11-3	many	TGTGCCAGCAGCTTAGGAAGGTGGACTGCAACTAATGAAAAACTGTTTTTT	CASSLGRWTATNEKLFF
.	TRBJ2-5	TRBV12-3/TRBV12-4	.	TGTGCCAGCGGTCTCAGGGGGGGAGAGACCCAGTACTTC	CASGLRGGETQYF
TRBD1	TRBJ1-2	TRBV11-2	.	TGTGCCAGCAGCCCTAATGACTTTGGGACAGTCCGTGGCTACACCTTC	CASSPNDFGTVRGYTF
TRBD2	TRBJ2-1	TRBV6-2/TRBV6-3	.	TGTGCCAGCAGTTACCCTAGCGGAAACTACAATGAGCAGTTCTTC	CASSYPSGNYNEQFF
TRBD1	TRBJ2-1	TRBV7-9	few	TGTGCCAGCGAGGGACAGAGCTACAATGAGCAGTTCTTC	CASEGQSYNEQFF
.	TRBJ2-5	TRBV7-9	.	TGTGCCAGCAGCCATGGAAATCCCCAAGAGACCCAGTACTTC	CASSHGNPQETQYF
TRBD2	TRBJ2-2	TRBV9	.	TGTGCCAGCAGCGTCTCGGTACTAGCGCTGAACACCGGGGAGCTGTTTTTT	CASSVSVLALNTGELFF
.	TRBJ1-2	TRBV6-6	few	TGTGCCAGCAGTTACGGGGGAGGGTCGCCCCCGGTGGGCTACACCTTC	CASSYGGGSPPVGYTF
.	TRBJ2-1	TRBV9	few	TGTGCCAGCAGCGTAGGCGGGGGCCTATCCTACAATGAGCAGTTCTTC	CASSVGGGLSYNEQFF
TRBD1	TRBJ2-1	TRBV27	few	TGTGCCAGCAGAAGGACAGGGAACTACAATGAGCAGTTCTTC	CASRRTGNYNEQFF
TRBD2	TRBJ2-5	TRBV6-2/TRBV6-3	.	TGTGCCAGCAGTTACAAAGATTTGGGCCTAGCGGGGAGACAGGAGACCCAGTACTTC	CASSYKDLGLAGRQETQYF
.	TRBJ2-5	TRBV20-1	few	TGCAGTGCTAGGGCCAGGGGAAAAGAGACCCAGTACTTC	CSARARGKETQYF
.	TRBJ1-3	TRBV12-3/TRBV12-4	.	TGTGCCAGCAGTTTTACGGGGGCGCGTGGAAACACCATATATTTT	CASSFTGARGNTIYF
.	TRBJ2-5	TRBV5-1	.	TGCGCCAGCAGCTTATTGGGGACGCGCGATGAGACCCAGTACTTC	CASSLLGTRDETQYF
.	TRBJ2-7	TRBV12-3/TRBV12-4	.	TGTGCCAGTACTCGCTTTGACGGCGAGCAGTACTTC	CASTRFDGEQYF
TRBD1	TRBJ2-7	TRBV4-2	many	TGTGCCAGCAGCCCGAGAACAGGGGCCTACGAGCAGTACTTC	CASSPRTGAYEQYF
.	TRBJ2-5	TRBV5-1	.	TGCGCCAGCAGCTTGCCTCCGGGCCCTCGACAGGAGACCCAGTACTTC	CASSLPPGPRQETQYF
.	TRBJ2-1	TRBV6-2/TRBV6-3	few	TGTGCCAGCCTGCGGACAGCTGCCTACAATGAGCAGTTCTTC	CASLRTAAYNEQFF